This T cell receptor (beta chain) derives from a study of T-cell reconstitution after alpha-beta-depleted transplantation in children. Notes on the study in general: Where alpha-beta T cells came from about two months after transplant was reportedly several hundred expanded graft clones. T-cell counts and diversity were attributed mostly to newly produced T cells one year after transplant. Where some patients showed high TCRbeta diversity at day 60, it came from recipient T cells and thymic progenitors that had survived.

This clonotype has ten or more counts. Its antigen is as yet unknown. Unique molecular identifiers were used to barcode this TCRbeta library. TCRdb re-analysed the PCR reads in MiXCR, keeping a single row per CDR3 protein. The sample comprises approximately 97,000 distinct CDR3 sequences, roughly 7.2% of which are singletons, and around 17% rests with the top ten. From germline, CDR1 is MNHEY and CDR2 SVGAGI. Trimming left V 7 bases short and J 2 bases short, with 14 bases between. This CDR3 comprises 14 residues. This sequence joins TRBV6-5 and TRBJ1-2; D is possibly TRBD1 (6 bases). The source was PBMCs, collected before TCRalphabeta/CD19-depleted stem cell transplant. This TCR derives from a boy younger than 10 with acute lymphoblastic leukemia, due to receive a stem cell transplant. The CDR3 region has the DNA TGTGCCAGCATCGACCGGGACACCAACTATGGCTACACCTTC. Translated: CASIDRDTNYGYTF.